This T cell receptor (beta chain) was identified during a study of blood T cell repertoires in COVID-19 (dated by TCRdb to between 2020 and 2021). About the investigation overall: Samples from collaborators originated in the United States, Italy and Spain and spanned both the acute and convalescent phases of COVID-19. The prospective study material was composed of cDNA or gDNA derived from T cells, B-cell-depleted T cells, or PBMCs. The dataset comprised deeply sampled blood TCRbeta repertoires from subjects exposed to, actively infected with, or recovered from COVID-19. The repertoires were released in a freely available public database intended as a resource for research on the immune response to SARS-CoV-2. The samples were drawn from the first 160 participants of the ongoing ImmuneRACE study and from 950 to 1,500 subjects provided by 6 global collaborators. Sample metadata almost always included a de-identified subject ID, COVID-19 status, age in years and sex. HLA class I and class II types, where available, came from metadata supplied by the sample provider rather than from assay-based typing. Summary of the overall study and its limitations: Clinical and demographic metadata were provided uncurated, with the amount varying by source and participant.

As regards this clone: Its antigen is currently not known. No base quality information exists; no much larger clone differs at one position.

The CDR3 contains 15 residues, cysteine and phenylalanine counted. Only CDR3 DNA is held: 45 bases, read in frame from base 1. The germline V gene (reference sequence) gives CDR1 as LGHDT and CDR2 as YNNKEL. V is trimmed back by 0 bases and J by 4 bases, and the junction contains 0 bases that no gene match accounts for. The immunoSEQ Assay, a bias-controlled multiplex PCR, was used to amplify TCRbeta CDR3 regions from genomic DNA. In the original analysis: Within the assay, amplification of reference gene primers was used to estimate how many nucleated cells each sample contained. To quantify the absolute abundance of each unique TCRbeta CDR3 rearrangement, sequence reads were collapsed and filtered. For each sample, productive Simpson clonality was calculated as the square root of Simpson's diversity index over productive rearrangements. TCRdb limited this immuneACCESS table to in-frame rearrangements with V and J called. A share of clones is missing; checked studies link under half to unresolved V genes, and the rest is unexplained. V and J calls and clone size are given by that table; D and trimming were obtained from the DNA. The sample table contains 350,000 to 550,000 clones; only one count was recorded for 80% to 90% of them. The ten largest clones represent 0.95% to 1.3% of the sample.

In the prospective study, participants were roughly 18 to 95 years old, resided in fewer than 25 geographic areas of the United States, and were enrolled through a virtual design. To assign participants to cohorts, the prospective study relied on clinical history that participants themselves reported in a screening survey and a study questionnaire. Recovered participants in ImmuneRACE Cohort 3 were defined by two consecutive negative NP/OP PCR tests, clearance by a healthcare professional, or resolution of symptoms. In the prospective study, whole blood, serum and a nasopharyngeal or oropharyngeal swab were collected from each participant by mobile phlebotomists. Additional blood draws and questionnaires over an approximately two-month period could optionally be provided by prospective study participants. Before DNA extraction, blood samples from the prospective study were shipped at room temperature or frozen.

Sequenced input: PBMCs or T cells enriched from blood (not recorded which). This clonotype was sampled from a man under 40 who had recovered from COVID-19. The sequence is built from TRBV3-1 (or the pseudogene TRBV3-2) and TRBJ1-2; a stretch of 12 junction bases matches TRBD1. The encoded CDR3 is CASSQEGQGAYGYTF. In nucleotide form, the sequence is TGTGCCAGCAGCCAAGAGGGACAGGGGGCCTATGGCTACACCTTC.